The rows below give T cell receptor beta chains drawn from one sample of a study of shared clonotypes between healthy human individuals. The repertoire was sequenced with immunoSEQ multiplex PCR; TCRdb's copy has only in-frame clones and lacks some. The data hold over a million clones, with under 99% observed a single time. The sample taken for sequencing was naive CD4+ T cells sorted from blood. These receptor sequences come from a man aged 30-40 years in good health. Both conserved end residues are part of each CDR3. A D gene is named only where the DNA matches it firmly. Clone size is not always given. Where it is, it says once, few, many or a class for expanded clones.

V gene: TRBV7-8
clone size: once
J gene: TRBJ1-2
D gene: .
CDR3 DNA: TGTGCCAGCAGCTCTTCCCCGGTCCGTACGAGCTATGGCTACACCTTC
CDR3 protein: CASSSSPVRTSYGYTF

V gene: TRBV5-1
clone size: .
J gene: TRBJ1-1
D gene: .
CDR3 DNA: TGCGCCAGCAGCTACACGAGACAGGCAACGAACACTGAAGCTTTCTTT
CDR3 protein: CASSYTRQATNTEAFF

V gene: TRBV6-4
clone size: few
J gene: TRBJ2-7
D gene: TRBD2
CDR3 DNA: TGTGCCAGCAGTGAGGTGAGCGGGAGTATCCACGAGCAGTACTTC
CDR3 protein: CASSEVSGSIHEQYF

V gene: TRBV10-3
clone size: .
J gene: TRBJ2-3
D gene: .
CDR3 DNA: TGTGCCATCAGTGAAGGAGGGCCGGTAGATACGCAGTATTTT
CDR3 protein: CAISEGGPVDTQYF

V gene: TRBV5-1
clone size: .
J gene: TRBJ2-7
D gene: TRBD2
CDR3 DNA: TGCGCCAGCAGCTTCCTAGCGGACCCCTACGAGCAGTACTTC
CDR3 protein: CASSFLADPYEQYF

V gene: TRBV7-8
clone size: .
J gene: TRBJ2-7
D gene: .
CDR3 DNA: TGTGCCAGCAGCTTAACCGGGACCCAATACGAGCAGTACTTC
CDR3 protein: CASSLTGTQYEQYF

V gene: TRBV6-6
clone size: .
J gene: TRBJ2-7
D gene: TRBD1
CDR3 DNA: TGTGCCAGCAGTCCGGGACAGGGAACCTACGAGCAGTACTTC
CDR3 protein: CASSPGQGTYEQYF

V gene: TRBV7-2
clone size: few
J gene: TRBJ2-2
D gene: .
CDR3 DNA: TGTGCCAGCAGCCGGGACTCGAACACCGGGGAGCTGTTTTTT
CDR3 protein: CASSRDSNTGELFF

V gene: TRBV7-2
clone size: .
J gene: TRBJ2-1
D gene: .
CDR3 DNA: TGTGCCAGCAGCTTATCTAGGGGGGAAAATGAGCAGTTCTTC
CDR3 protein: CASSLSRGENEQFF

V gene: TRBV29-1
clone size: .
J gene: TRBJ2-7
D gene: TRBD1
CDR3 DNA: TGCAGCGTTGCTTGGGACAGGGGGACTCACGAGCAGTACTTC
CDR3 protein: CSVAWDRGTHEQYF

V gene: TRBV30
clone size: .
J gene: TRBJ2-7
D gene: .
CDR3 DNA: TGTGCCTGGAGTAGTTTACCGGGCTACGAGCAGTACTTC
CDR3 protein: CAWSSLPGYEQYF

V gene: TRBV27
clone size: .
J gene: TRBJ2-1
D gene: TRBD2
CDR3 DNA: TGTGCCAGCAAAAAAGTCGCGGGAGGTTTGTACAATGAGCAGTTCTTC
CDR3 protein: CASKKVAGGLYNEQFF

V gene: TRBV15
clone size: .
J gene: TRBJ2-7
D gene: .
CDR3 DNA: TGTGCCACCAGCAGAGATGGTTCTTTCTCCTACGAGCAGTACTTC
CDR3 protein: CATSRDGSFSYEQYF

V gene: TRBV4-2
clone size: few
J gene: TRBJ2-2
D gene: TRBD2
CDR3 DNA: TGTGCCAGCAGCCAAGATCGACTAGCGGCAAACACCGGGGAGCTGTTTTTT
CDR3 protein: CASSQDRLAANTGELFF

V gene: TRBV28
clone size: once
J gene: TRBJ2-7
D gene: .
CDR3 DNA: TGTGCCAGCAGTTTATGGGTATCTACGGCGGGCAGAAGCTCCTACGAGCAGTACTTC
CDR3 protein: CASSLWVSTAGRSSYEQYF

V gene: TRBV18
clone size: once
J gene: TRBJ2-2
D gene: TRBD2
CDR3 DNA: TGTGCCAGCTCACCTAGCGGGAGTCCGAGCACCGGGGAGCTGTTTTTT
CDR3 protein: CASSPSGSPSTGELFF

V gene: TRBV27
clone size: .
J gene: TRBJ1-4
D gene: .
CDR3 DNA: TGTGCCAGCAGCCGACTAGGGGAAAAACTGTTTTTT
CDR3 protein: CASSRLGEKLFF

V gene: TRBV4-3
clone size: .
J gene: TRBJ2-2
D gene: TRBD2
CDR3 DNA: TGCGCCAGCACCACAAGTCGGGGGGGAAACACCGGGGAGCTGTTTTTT
CDR3 protein: CASTTSRGGNTGELFF

V gene: TRBV29-1
clone size: .
J gene: TRBJ2-7
D gene: .
CDR3 DNA: TGCAGCGTTGAAGATCTTCATTGGCAGGAGGGCACCTACGAGCAGTACTTC
CDR3 protein: CSVEDLHWQEGTYEQYF

V gene: TRBV11-3
clone size: .
J gene: TRBJ1-1
D gene: .
CDR3 DNA: TGTGCCAGCAGCTCTGGGGCAGGGACAAGGAACACTGAAGCTTTCTTT
CDR3 protein: CASSSGAGTRNTEAFF

V gene: TRBV6-1
clone size: .
J gene: TRBJ1-5
D gene: .
CDR3 DNA: TGTGCCAGCTCTGTAAGACGCGGCAGCAATCAGCCCCAGCATTTT
CDR3 protein: CASSVRRGSNQPQHF

V gene: TRBV14
clone size: .
J gene: TRBJ2-1
D gene: .
CDR3 DNA: TGTGCCAGCAGCCAAGATATGGGGACTCATTACAATGAGCAGTTCTTC
CDR3 protein: CASSQDMGTHYNEQFF

V gene: TRBV28
clone size: .
J gene: TRBJ1-5
D gene: .
CDR3 DNA: TGTGCCAGCAGTTTAATAGAGGGTAACAATCAGCCCCAGCATTTT
CDR3 protein: CASSLIEGNNQPQHF

V gene: TRBV5-4
clone size: .
J gene: TRBJ1-3
D gene: .
CDR3 DNA: TGTGCCAGCAGCTTGGGGGCCGGCTCTGGAAACACCATATATTTT
CDR3 protein: CASSLGAGSGNTIYF

V gene: TRBV11-2
clone size: .
J gene: TRBJ2-7
D gene: .
CDR3 DNA: TGTGCCAGCAGCCACCTAATAGGGGACGCCTACGAGCAGTACTTC
CDR3 protein: CASSHLIGDAYEQYF

V gene: TRBV4-3
clone size: .
J gene: TRBJ2-7
D gene: .
CDR3 DNA: TGCGCCAGCAGCCAGGGAGCAGGTTCGGGCTACGAGCAGTACTTC
CDR3 protein: CASSQGAGSGYEQYF

V gene: TRBV7-2
clone size: .
J gene: TRBJ1-2
D gene: .
CDR3 DNA: TGTGCCAGCAGCTTAGGGATGCTGAGGCATGGCTACACCTTC
CDR3 protein: CASSLGMLRHGYTF